Listed below are T cell receptor beta chains from one sample, sequenced in a study of OX40 agonist ivuxolimab in advanced cancers. The assay was immunoSEQ multiplex PCR, and TCRdb's table has in-frame clones only and misses some. This sample has 20,000 or so clones, with about 86% found just once. The source was CD4+ or CD8+ T cells sorted from blood, collected in a trial of the OX40 agonist ivuxolimab. These receptors originate from an adult with an advanced solid tumor such as melanoma, head and neck, liver or kidney cancer. Both conserved end residues are part of each CDR3. A D gene is named only where the DNA matches it firmly.

j_gene | v_gene | d_gene | CDR3aa | CDR3nt
TRBJ1-1 | TRBV28 | TRBD1 | CATDRGQGGFEAFF | TGTGCCACCGATCGAGGACAGGGGGGCTTTGAAGCTTTCTTT
TRBJ1-5 | TRBV6-1 | NA | CASSTGEAQPQHF | TGTGCCAGCAGTACCGGGGAGGCACAGCCCCAGCATTTT
TRBJ1-3 | TRBV7-3 | TRBD1 | CASSLTGGNSGNTIYF | TGTGCCAGCAGCTTGACAGGGGGGAACTCTGGAAACACCATATATTTT
TRBJ1-5 | TRBV6-1 | NA | CASSELWGGSNQPQHF | TGTGCCAGCAGTGAACTTTGGGGGGGTAGCAATCAGCCCCAGCATTTT
TRBJ2-7 | TRBV5-5 | NA | CASSLGGRPYEQYF | TGTGCCAGCAGCTTGGGGGGACGGCCCTACGAGCAGTACTTC
TRBJ2-6 | TRBV28 | NA | CASSSGANVLTF | TGTGCCAGCAGTTCTGGGGCCAACGTCCTGACTTTC
TRBJ1-1 | TRBV6-1 | NA | CASRENSPTEAFF | TGTGCCAGCAGGGAAAACAGTCCCACTGAAGCTTTCTTT
TRBJ2-5 | TRBV9 | NA | CASSVAETQYF | TGTGCCAGCAGCGTAGCAGAGACCCAGTACTTC
TRBJ2-5 | TRBV10-2 | NA | CASSAGQETQYF | TGCGCCAGCAGTGCGGGCCAAGAGACCCAGTACTTC
TRBJ2-7 | TRBV9 | TRBD1 | CASSGEDLGQGGDEQYF | TGTGCCAGCAGCGGAGAGGACTTGGGACAGGGGGGCGACGAGCAGTACTTC